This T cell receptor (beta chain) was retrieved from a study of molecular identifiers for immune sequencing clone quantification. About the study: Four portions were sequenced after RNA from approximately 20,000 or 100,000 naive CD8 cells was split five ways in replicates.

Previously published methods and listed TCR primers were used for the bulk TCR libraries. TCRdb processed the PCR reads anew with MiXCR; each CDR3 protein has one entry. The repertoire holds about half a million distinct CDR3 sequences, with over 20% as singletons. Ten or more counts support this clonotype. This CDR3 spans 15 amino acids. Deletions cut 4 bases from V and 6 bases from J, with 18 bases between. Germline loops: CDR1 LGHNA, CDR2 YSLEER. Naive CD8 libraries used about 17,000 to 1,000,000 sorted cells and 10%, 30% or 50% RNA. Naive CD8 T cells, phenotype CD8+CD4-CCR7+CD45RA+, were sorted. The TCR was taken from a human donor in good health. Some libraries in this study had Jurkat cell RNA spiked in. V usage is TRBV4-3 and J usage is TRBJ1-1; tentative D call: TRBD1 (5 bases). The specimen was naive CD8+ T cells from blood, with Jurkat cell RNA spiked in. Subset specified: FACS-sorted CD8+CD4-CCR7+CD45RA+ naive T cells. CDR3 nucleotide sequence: TGCGCCAGCAGCCTTTGGAGGAACGGGGGGGCTGAAGCTTTCTTT. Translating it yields CASSLWRNGGAEAFF.